This paragraph reports one T cell receptor beta chain. This specimen comes from a study of graft-versus-host responses after intestinal transplantation. The CDR3 has 13 amino acids. Germline V CDR1 and CDR2: MGHDK, SYGVNS. V shed 4 bases and J shed 6 bases, with 12 bases lying between them. Measured with immunoSEQ multiplex PCR; TCRdb has only the in-frame clones, and not every one. The sample includes thousands of clones, 72% seen only once; the top ten take approximately 13%. Lymphocytes (intraepithelial and lamina propria) were released by processing the graft tissue. The clonotype originates from a human patient who received an intestinal transplant, so some T cells may come from the graft donor. Sequenced here: ileum tissue, sampled around 250 days after intestinal transplant. V gene TRBV25-1 combines with J gene TRBJ1-2; tentative D call: TRBD1 (5 bases). CDR3 sequence (DNA): TGTGCCAGCAGTGGAATAGGGGAACATGGCTACACCTTC. This encodes CASSGIGEHGYTF.